This T cell receptor (beta chain) was sequenced in a study of cytomegalovirus exposure and HLA in healthy donors (TCRdb year 2017). About the full investigation: According to a later analysis, the roughly 120 validation repertoires were produced on the same platform as the roughly 600 repertoires of the first cohort. The study was designed to test whether signatures of past pathogen exposure could be identified by cataloging public T cell receptors. Along with the approximately 650-subject first cohort, a separate validation cohort of more than 90 different subjects was used. To predict cytomegalovirus infection status, the study combined high-throughput TCR immunosequencing, statistical association of individual TCRs with disease status, and machine learning. Overall results and qualifications from the work: The authors suggested that the approach could potentially be generalized to other disease states and immunological phenotypes. Across donors, most TCR sequences were observed very rarely, whereas some public TCRs were present in many individuals. A later analysis found that TCRs clustered in the first cohort also tended to co-occur in the roughly 120 validation repertoires, with about 94% of cluster scores above 0. The study listed approximately 150 TCR beta chains as associated with cytomegalovirus. Cytomegalovirus status was reported to be diagnosed by the classifier with high specificity and sensitivity in both the original and validation cohorts. The validation cohort had no HLA typing available for a later analysis, so co-occurrence within that cohort was assessed over all 130 or so repertoires. In vitro tests confirmed that three of the cytomegalovirus-associated TCR beta chains recognize cytomegalovirus antigens.

Donors formed part of the validation cohort, which comprised over a hundred subjects and was distinct from the first cohort of roughly 600 subjects. The receptor library was made with the immunoSEQ multiplex PCR assay. As for the authors' bioinformatics: A statistical classification framework was developed to diagnose cytomegalovirus status using the catalog of TCR beta chain sequences. Imported from immuneACCESS, the table was reduced by TCRdb to in-frame sequences with V and J called. These copies leave out some clones; in studies compared against another copy, an unresolved V gene accounts for under half, and the cause of the remainder is not known. V and J calls plus clone size are reproduced from that table; the DNA served to infer D and trimming. The sample contains under 350,000 clones, approximately 86% of them found a single time. Over 0.95% of the sample is taken by the ten largest. Comment on this clone: Its cognate antigen has yet to be identified. Base-call qualities are not available, and no considerably larger clone is one nucleotide away.

Per the germline V gene, MDHEN is the CDR1 and SYDVKM is the CDR2. From cysteine to phenylalanine, the CDR3 is 14 amino acids long. Only CDR3 DNA is held: 42 bases, read in frame from base 1. V is clipped by 5 bases and J by 0 bases, and the sequence between their germline boundaries is 8 bases long. The rearranged chain carries TRBV28 and TRBJ1-5; no D segment can be confidently identified. The sequence was obtained from a woman aged 18-29 years in good health and CMV-seronegative. The sequenced sample was PBMCs. The DNA sequence is TGTGCCAGCAGTCCCCGTATTAGCAATCAGCCCCAGCATTTT. Its translation reads: CASSPRISNQPQHF.